This T cell receptor beta chain derives from a study of beta chain features in type 1 diabetes. Study conclusions and caveats: For Type 1 diabetes patients, all four CD4+ subsets carried TCRB CDR3s that were moderately but significantly shorter.

Using CD45RO/CCR7/CD25/CD127/CD95/CD27, CD4+ naive, central memory, regulatory and stem cell-like memory cells were sorted. A remark on this clone: What it binds is unknown.

With V trimmed by 4 bases and J by 5 bases, 2 bases remained unmatched. The CDR3 extends over 14 amino acids. From germline, CDR1 is SGHAT and CDR2 FQNNGV. Reverse transcribing all isolated RNA meant expressed TCRB transcripts were sequenced. Clones were read by immunoSEQ multiplex PCR, and TCRdb kept only the in-frame ones, dropping some. The sample lists some 150,000 clones; 8.5% to 10% were seen once. Sequencing used central memory CD4+ T cells from blood. The sequence came from a woman in her 30s with type 1 diabetes. The chain uses TRBV11-2 and TRBJ2-1, with TRBD1 identical over 10 bases. CDR3 in DNA: TGTGCCAGCAGCTCAGGGACAGGGGACAATGAGCAGTTCTTC. Its protein product is CASSSGTGDNEQFF.